Shown below are 20 T cell receptor beta chains from a single sample sequenced in a study of T-cell reconstitution after alpha-beta-depleted transplantation in children. It was with unique molecular identifiers that the TCRbeta library was prepared. TCRdb independently ran MiXCR on the PCR reads; one entry per CDR3 protein. Of 330,000 or so distinct CDR3 sequences listed, roughly a tenth are singletons. Sequencing used PBMCs, obtained before TCRalphabeta/CD19-depleted stem cell transplant. The origin of the receptors is a boy in the first two years of life with acute myeloid leukemia, due to receive a stem cell transplant.

This rearrangement joins TRBV29-1 to TRBJ2-7; D may be TRBD2 (6 bases). In germline, CDR1 is SQVTM, CDR2 ANQGSEA. This CDR3 contains 13 residues. The germline V and J ends were trimmed by 4 bases and 3 bases, with 13 bases remaining between them. The CDR3 DNA is TGCAGCGTTGTCGGGACTGGGTACTACGAGCAGTACTTC. As protein: CSVVGTGYYEQYF.

The J gene is TRBJ2-7, the V gene TRBV18; D is perhaps TRBD2 (5 bases). This CDR3 region has 13 residues. CDR1 and CDR2 from the germline V gene are KGHSH and LQKENI. Trimming took 2 bases from V and 5 from J, leaving 10 bases between them. CDR3 DNA: TGTGCCAGCTCACCATTGGACGGGAACGAGCAGTACTTC. Residues: CASSPLDGNEQYF.

The chain recombines TRBV6-2 or TRBV6-3 with TRBJ2-1; 10 bases align to TRBD2. V shed 2 bases, J shed 15 bases, and the junction held 7 bases outside the gene matches. CDR3 length equals 13 residues. Germline loops: CDR1 MNHEY, CDR2 SVGEGT. In DNA form, the CDR3 reads TGTGCCAGCAGTTACAGGTTAGCGGGGGGCCCGTTCTTC. It codes for CASSYRLAGGPFF.

This clonotype was observed many times. The chain couples TRBV18 to TRBJ1-5, with a tentative D call TRBD1 (5 bases). The CDR3 covers 14 residues. CDR1 is KGHSH and CDR2 is LQKENI in the germline V gene. The ends were cut back, 2 bases at V and 4 bases at J, with 9 bases in the middle. CDR3 sequence: CASSPSGGNQPQHF. CDR3 nucleotides: TGTGCCAGCTCACCATCCGGGGGTAATCAGCCCCAGCATTTT.

The genes are TRBV29-1 and TRBJ2-5; D is undetermined. Deletions cut 3 bases from V and 0 bases from J, with 11 bases between. Per germline, CDR1 SQVTM and CDR2 ANQGSEA. This CDR3 contains 14 residues. The CDR3 reads CSVDGSMDQETQYF. The CDR3 DNA sequence: TGCAGCGTTGATGGTAGTATGGACCAAGAGACCCAGTACTTC. The complete variable domain, with remaining parts taken from reference TRBV29-1 and TRBJ2-5, reads SAVISQKPSRDICQRGTSLTIQCQVDSQVTMMFWYRQQPGQSLTLIATANQGSEATYESGFVIDKFPISRPNLTFSTLTVSNMSPEDSSIYLCSVDGSMDQETQYFGPGTRLLVL.

This clonotype was recorded at least ten times. The gene calls are TRBV6-5 and TRBJ2-5; D is unclear. The CDR3 runs 14 residues. Germline assignment: CDR1 MNHEY and CDR2 SVGAGI. V gave up 1 base and J gave up 5 bases, with 11 bases separating them. The CDR3 DNA sequence: TGTGCCAGCAGTTACTTCGGTGGCCAGGAGACCCAGTACTTC. Translating it yields CASSYFGGQETQYF.

In its sample, this clonotype was seen many times. The chain has TRBV29-1 and TRBJ2-7; no reliable D call. The V end lost 4 bases, the J end lost 0 bases, and 7 bases lay between the germline ends. The CDR3 extends over 12 amino acids. Germline assignment: CDR1 SQVTM and CDR2 ANQGSEA. As DNA, the CDR3 is TGCAGCGTTGCATGGACCTCCTACGAGCAGTACTTC. This sequence encodes CSVAWTSYEQYF.

This clonotype was counted at least ten times. The chain has TRBV12-3 or TRBV12-4 and TRBJ2-3; D perhaps matches TRBD1 (6 bases). The CDR3 is 16 amino acids. V was trimmed by 2 bases and J by 2 bases, leaving 14 bases between them. The CDR3 nucleotides read TGTGCCAGCAGTTTAAGAGGGGGAACCTTCACAGATACGCAGTATTTT. Its protein is CASSLRGGTFTDTQYF.

At least ten counts were recorded for this clonotype. The chain recombines TRBV5-1 with TRBJ1-1; D perhaps matches TRBD1 (5 bases). Germline V gene lookup returns CDR1 SGHRS and CDR2 YFSETQ. This CDR3 comprises 17 residues. Trimming took off 5 bases at V and 0 bases at J, with 20 bases between the two ends. The CDR3, as DNA: TGCGCCAGCAGTTGGATTTCAGCAGGGCCGATGAACACTGAAGCTTTCTTT. Translated, it gives CASSWISAGPMNTEAFF.

Ten or more counts support this clonotype. The CDR3 loop reads CASSLAGIGTDTQYF. In nucleotides, the CDR3 is TGTGCCAGCAGCTTAGCGGGAATAGGCACAGATACGCAGTATTTT. The chain couples TRBV5-8 to TRBJ2-3, with 7 nucleotides matching TRBD2. This CDR3 has 15 residues. Germline CDR1 reads SGHTS; CDR2 reads YDEGEE. The ends lost 2 bases at V and 1 base at J; junction bases unmatched: 4. The whole variable domain, filled in from reference TRBV5-8 and TRBJ2-3, reads EAGVTQSPTHLIKTRGQQATLRCSPISGHTSVYWYQQALGLGLQFLLWYDEGEERNRGNFPPRFSGRQFPNYSSELNVNALELEDSALYLCASSLAGIGTDTQYFGPGTRLTVL.

This clonotype has ten or more counts. This chain connects TRBV29-1 to TRBJ2-1; D is undetermined. Germline loops: CDR1 SQVTM, CDR2 ANQGSEA. V dropped 8 bases and J dropped 9 bases, with 23 bases sitting between them. The CDR3 loop spans 14 amino acids. CDR3 DNA sequence: TGCAGCACAACTCCGAGTGGCAGCCTACGTGAGCAGTTCTTC. Translated, it gives CSTTPSGSLREQFF.

This clonotype was detected many times. V is TRBV5-1 and J is TRBJ1-1; 9 bases fit TRBD1. The J segment lost 3 bases and the V segment lost 2 bases, leaving 5 bases of the junction unmatched. The CDR3 has 15 amino acids. Looked up from germline, CDR1 is SGHRS and CDR2 is YFSETQ. The CDR3 DNA sequence: TGCGCCAGCAGCTTAGGAACAGGGGGCGACACTGAAGCTTTCTTT. This codes for CASSLGTGGDTEAFF.

In its sample, this clonotype was seen a few times. The gene calls are TRBV6-5 and TRBJ1-2, with 7 bases identical to TRBD1. The CDR3 spans 15 residues. V lost 4 bases, J lost 4 bases, and 9 bases stayed unmatched. The germline V gene encodes CDR1 MNHEY and CDR2 SVGAGI. This CDR3 reads CASSSRATGTYGYTF. The CDR3, as DNA: TGTGCCAGCAGTTCGAGGGCGACAGGGACCTATGGCTACACCTTC.

Turning to this clonotype: This sequence may be a read error, since a much larger clone differs from it by one base. This chain links TRBV20-1 with TRBJ1-1; D call uncertain. The CDR3 runs 12 residues. Trimming took 6 bases from V and 7 from J, leaving 15 bases between them. Per germline, CDR1 DFQATT and CDR2 SNEGSKA (reference sequence). The CDR3 region is CSAGGYTDEAFF. CDR3 bases: TGCAGTGCCGGCGGTTATACTGATGAAGCTTTCTTT.

This clonotype came up many times. This chain links TRBV27 with TRBJ2-1; TRBD1 is a possible D gene (6 bases). Germline V lookup: CDR1 MNHEY, CDR2 SMNVEV (reference sequence). The CDR3 is 17 amino acids. V was trimmed by 3 bases and J by 5 bases, leaving 20 bases between them. The CDR3 loop is CASSFVQGPNAHNEQFF. The DNA of the CDR3 is TGTGCCAGCAGTTTTGTACAGGGCCCCAATGCACACAATGAGCAGTTCTTC.

The rearrangement links TRBV7-6 to TRBJ2-3; TRBD2 aligns across 15 bases. Trimming took 3 bases from V and 4 from J; bases not matched to a gene: 2. The germline V gene encodes CDR1 SGHVS and CDR2 FNYEAQ. The CDR3 is made up of 16 amino acids. For the CDR3, the DNA is TGTGCCAGCAGCTTCGGGACTAGCGGGGGGCCAGATACGCAGTATTTT. Its translation is CASSFGTSGGPDTQYF. Drawing the rest from reference TRBV7-6 and TRBJ2-3, the complete variable domain is GAGVSQSPRYKVTKRGQDVALRCDPISGHVSLYWYRQALGQGPEFLTYFNYEAQQDKSGLPNDRFSAERPEGSISTLTIQRTEQRDSAMYRCASSFGTSGGPDTQYFGPGTRLTVL.

This clonotype has ten or more counts. As DNA, the CDR3 is TGCAGCGTCCAGGACAGGGGGCTAGCGAACACCGGGGAGCTGTTTTTT. Protein sequence: CSVQDRGLANTGELFF. V is TRBV29-1 and J is TRBJ2-2, with TRBD1 matching 11 bases. The CDR3 runs to 16 residues. The ends lost 6 bases at V and 0 bases at J; junction bases unmatched: 6. From germline, CDR1 is SQVTM and CDR2 ANQGSEA.

In this sample, this clonotype turned up a few times. The V and J genes are TRBV20-1 and TRBJ2-3, with 9 bases that match TRBD2. Germline CDR1 is DFQATT and CDR2 is SNEGSKA (reference sequence). V lost 3 bases to trimming and J lost 0 bases; unmatched junction nucleotides: 4. The CDR3 sequence is 15 residues long. The CDR3 coding sequence is TGCAGTGCTAGGTCGACTAGCGGAAGCACAGATACGCAGTATTTT. Encoded protein: CSARSTSGSTDTQYF.

The genes are TRBV7-2 and TRBJ2-7, with 7 bases aligning to TRBD2. The length of the CDR3 is 17 residues. The germline CDR1 and CDR2 sequences are SGHTA and FQGNSA. Trimming at V came to 2 bases and at J to 4 bases, leaving 14 bases not matched to a gene. The CDR3 bases are TGTGCCAGCAGCTTAAGAAGTAATGCGGGAGTCTCTTACGAGCAGTACTTC. Its translation is CASSLRSNAGVSYEQYF.

The CDR3 region has the DNA TGTGCCATGAGCTTGAGCACCCTAGGGTGGAAACTGTTTTTT. Translating gives CAMSLSTLGWKLFF. The chain carries TRBV5-3 and TRBJ1-4; D gene uncertain. TRBV5-3 is flagged as an ORF with uncertain function. V was trimmed by 9 bases and J by 11 bases, leaving 23 bases between them. The CDR3 loop spans 14 amino acids.